Shown below are 11 T cell receptor beta chains from a single sample sequenced in a study of blood T cell repertoires in COVID-19. Repertoires were generated with immunoSEQ multiplex PCR, while TCRdb's copy carries only in-frame clones and drops some. The data show tens of thousands of clones, less than 95% seen once. Source material: peripheral blood. The receptors derive from a man in his fifties with COVID-19, enrolled during active disease.

The chain has TRBV25-1 and TRBJ2-7; tentatively, D is TRBD1 (5 bases). Trimming took off 6 bases at V and 1 base at J, with 10 bases between the two ends. Germline CDR1 reads MGHDK; CDR2 reads SYGVNS. The CDR3 covers 13 residues. The CDR3 sequence is CASRVQGSYEQYF. The CDR3 coding sequence is TGTGCCAGCAGGGTGCAGGGATCCTACGAGCAGTACTTC.

V gene TRBV7-9 combines with J gene TRBJ1-2; D is unclear. The CDR3 loop spans 14 amino acids. V lost 0 bases to trimming and J lost 4 bases, with 9 bases between them. Germline V CDR1 and CDR2: SEHNR, FQNEAQ (reference sequence). The CDR3 here is CASSLAHPVYGYTF. In DNA, the CDR3 is TGTGCCAGCAGCTTAGCGCATCCAGTCTATGGCTACACCTTC. Full variable domain (missing parts from reference TRBV7-9 and TRBJ1-2): DTGVSQNPRHKITKRGQNVTFRCDPISEHNRLYWYRQTLGQGPEFLTYFQNEAQLEKSRLLSDRFSAERPKGSFSTLEIQRTEQGDSAMYLCASSLAHPVYGYTFGSGTRLTVV.

This clone was detected only a few times. The CDR3: CASSLGARNSPLHF. CDR3 bases: TGTGCCAGCAGCCTAGGAGCGAGAAATTCACCCCTCCACTTT. The V call is TRBV6-5, the J call TRBJ1-6; D ambiguous. This CDR3 contains 14 residues. Trimming took off 6 bases at V and 7 bases at J, with 13 bases between the two ends. Germline values: CDR1 MNHEY, CDR2 SVGAGI.

The chain couples TRBV19 to TRBJ1-2; 9 bases are shared with TRBD1. The CDR3 sequence is 16 residues long. V dropped 7 bases and J dropped 0; count of bases not matched to a gene: 9. Germline V lookup: CDR1 LNHDA, CDR2 SQIVND (reference sequence). CDR3 protein: CASTPTGGAPNYGYTF. The CDR3 region has the DNA TGTGCCAGTACCCCGACAGGGGGAGCACCTAACTATGGCTACACCTTC. The complete variable domain, with remaining parts taken from reference TRBV19 and TRBJ1-2, reads DGGITQSPKYLFRKEGQNVTLSCEQNLNHDAMYWYRQDPGQGLRLIYYSQIVNDFQKGDIAEGYSVSREKKESFPLTVTSAQKNPTAFYLCASTPTGGAPNYGYTFGSGTRLTVV.

The chain carries TRBV9 and TRBJ2-7, with D perhaps TRBD2 (5 bases). CDR3 length equals 13 residues. The germline V gene encodes CDR1 SGDLS and CDR2 YYNGEE. Between the trimmed V and J ends, which lost 5 bases and 0 bases, there was a span of 9 bases. CDR3 residues: CASSEGSSYEQYF. The DNA of the CDR3 is TGTGCCAGCAGTGAAGGGAGCTCCTACGAGCAGTACTTC.

The gene calls are TRBV29-1 and TRBJ2-7, with TRBD1 as a possible D gene (6 bases). Germline V gives CDR1 SQVTM, CDR2 ANQGSEA. Trimming left V 7 bases short and J 4 bases short, with 26 bases between. CDR3 size: 16 residues. The CDR3 bases are TGCAGCGGCGACAGGTCCCGTCTTCGTTGTACATACGAGCAGTACTTC. Translating gives CSGDRSRLRCTYEQYF.

The V and J genes are TRBV29-1 and TRBJ2-7, with D possibly TRBD1 on 6 matching bases. Germline V gives CDR1 SQVTM, CDR2 ANQGSEA. Trimming pared 6 bases from V and 1 base from J, leaving 10 bases between. The CDR3 spans 12 residues. DNA for the CDR3: TGCAGCGTCTCCGGGACATCCTACGAGCAGTACTTC. Protein: CSVSGTSYEQYF.

This clone was seen a few times. V and J are TRBV7-2 and TRBJ2-7; possible D gene TRBD2, 7 bases. The CDR3 is made up of 17 amino acids. The germline V gene has CDR1 SGHTA and CDR2 FQGNSA. Deletions cut 3 bases from V and 2 bases from J, with 20 bases between. In nucleotides, the CDR3 is TGTGCCAGCAGCTTTAAGGGGGGGCAGGGATCTCCCTACGAGCAGTACTTC. Translating it yields CASSFKGGQGSPYEQYF.

The chain is built from TRBV27 and TRBJ2-7; 10 positions match TRBD2. Germline V lookup: CDR1 MNHEY, CDR2 SMNVEV (reference sequence). The length of the CDR3 is 15 residues. J was trimmed by 2 bases and V by 6 bases; bases with no gene match: 7. CDR3 nucleotides: TGTGCCAGCAGGCCGCGAGCGGGAGGGCCCTACGAGCAGTACTTC. It translates to CASRPRAGGPYEQYF.

The rearrangement links TRBV6-2 or TRBV6-3 to TRBJ2-7, with TRBD1 matching 7 bases. Trimming at V came to 2 bases and at J to 4 bases, leaving 5 bases not matched to a gene. Germline CDR1 reads MNHEY; CDR2 reads SVGEGT. The CDR3 has 14 amino acids. CDR3 sequence reads: CASSYRGQGYEQYF. The DNA for the CDR3 is TGTGCCAGCAGTTACAGGGGGCAAGGATACGAGCAGTACTTC.

V and J are TRBV7-8 and TRBJ1-6, with D perhaps TRBD1 (5 bases). The CDR3 extends over 16 amino acids. Germline CDR1 reads SGHVS; CDR2 reads FQNEAQ. V lost 0 bases and J lost 9, with 15 bases in between. CDR3 residues: CASSLAGIWGGSPLHF. CDR3 in DNA: TGTGCCAGCAGCTTAGCGGGGATCTGGGGGGGTTCACCCCTCCACTTT.